This T cell receptor beta chain was sequenced during a study of blood T cell repertoires in COVID-19. Study at large: Both acute and convalescent COVID-19 samples were obtained from the United States, Italy and Spain. T cells, B-cell-depleted T cells, or PBMCs supplied cDNA or gDNA.

In the authors' workflow: Using reference gene primer amplification, nucleated cell counts were estimated. Method: immunoSEQ multiplex PCR; TCRdb's copy keeps in-frame clones and lacks some. V and J calls plus clone size are reproduced from that table; the DNA served to infer D and trimming. The data show roughly 120,000 clones, roughly 89% seen once. V dropped 3 bases and J dropped 3 bases, with 17 bases sitting between them. This CDR3 has 16 amino acids. Per the germline V gene, CDR1 is SEHNR and CDR2 is FQNEAQ (reference sequence). Seattle-derived patients entered the study during active infection and were followed longitudinally.

The TCR sequence derives from a woman in her sixties with COVID-19, enrolled during active disease. Specimen: peripheral blood. The V call is TRBV7-9, the J call TRBJ1-1; unclear D gene. CDR3 nucleotide sequence: TGTGCCAGCAGCTTCGAACCGCCCGTCGGGGACACTGAAGCTTTCTTT. The encoded protein is CASSFEPPVGDTEAFF.